This T cell receptor beta chain is from a study of T cells after yellow fever vaccination. On this clonotype itself: Its antigen is unknown.

The V and J ends lost 5 bases and 6 bases respectively, with 22 bases between them. This CDR3 has 16 residues. Germline assignment: CDR1 SGHTA and CDR2 FQGNSA. Template-switching 5'RACE yielded the TCR cDNA; a universal primer site and UMIs were added in the process. TCRdb analysed the 5' RACE reads with MiXCR anew, one entry per CDR3 protein. The top ten hold 18% of the sample, which has hundreds of thousands of distinct CDR3 sequences, roughly 8.7% seen once. Study-level results: In post-booster samples, most primary-vaccination clones reappeared (about 96% CD4, approximately 91% CD8).

The chain recombines TRBV7-2 with TRBJ1-2, with D tentatively TRBD1 (5 bases). Sample: PBMCs, taken on the day of the first yellow fever vaccination. The sequence was obtained from a man aged 18 to 30 who received the YFV17D yellow fever vaccine. The CDR3 bases are TGTGCCAGCAGCGTTGCTGGCTCATTCAGGGTAAATGGCTACACCTTC. This codes for CASSVAGSFRVNGYTF.